Presented here are 13 T cell receptor beta chains from one specimen sequenced in a study of early T cells in non-severe SARS-CoV-2 infection. MiXCR was run by TCRdb on the 5' RACE reads, yielding one entry per CDR3 protein. This sample carries tens of thousands of distinct CDR3 sequences, about an eighth of them seen once, and the ten largest clones take approximately 4%. This material consisted of whole blood, taken at baseline. The receptors originated from an adult who was a healthcare worker with PCR-confirmed SARS-CoV-2 infection or an uninfected control (not recorded which).

Only a few counts were recorded for this clonotype. The genes are TRBV20-1 and TRBJ1-1; 8 bases match TRBD1. V lost 3 bases and J lost 5; bases outside the gene matches: 8. CDR3 size: 14 residues. Germline CDR1 is DFQATT and CDR2 is SNEGSKA (reference sequence). This chain's CDR3 is CSASFWQGATEAFF. The CDR3 nucleotides read TGCAGTGCTAGTTTCTGGCAGGGGGCAACTGAAGCTTTCTTT.

Of note for this clonotype: Given a much more abundant clone one base away, this may be a read error. The V and J genes are TRBV29-1 and TRBJ2-1, with 9 bases aligning to TRBD2. This CDR3 is 14 amino acids long. Germline-derived CDR1 and CDR2 are SQVTM and ANQGSEA. CDR3 amino acids: CSVWKAGGPAEQIF. DNA of the CDR3: TGCAGCGTGTGGAAGGCGGGAGGGCCCGCTGAGCAGATCTTC.

The chain couples TRBV20-1 to TRBJ2-3; D is undetermined. Per germline, CDR1 DFQATT and CDR2 SNEGSKA (reference sequence). CDR3 size: 15 residues. The ends were cut back, 1 base at V and 0 bases at J, with 11 bases in the middle. In DNA form, the CDR3 reads TGCAGTGCTAGAGCCTCGGCCGAGAGCACAGATACGCAGTATTTT. Its protein is CSARASAESTDTQYF.

V usage is TRBV5-1 and J usage is TRBJ2-1; 7 positions agree with TRBD2. Germline V gene lookup returns CDR1 SGHRS and CDR2 YFSETQ. Losses at the gene ends were 8 bases for V and 6 bases for J; bases not matched to a gene: 11. This CDR3 contains 14 residues. The CDR3 DNA is TGCGCCAGTTCAACTCAGCGGGGAGTCAATGAGCAGTTCTTC. This codes for CASSTQRGVNEQFF.

This clonotype was seen ten or more times. CDR3 region: CASRASSYNEQFF. The DNA of the CDR3 is TGTGCCAGCAGGGCGAGCTCCTACAATGAGCAGTTCTTC. The V gene is TRBV2, the J gene TRBJ2-1, with D hard to call. The germline V gene has CDR1 SNHLY and CDR2 FYNNEI. The CDR3 has 13 residues. Deletions cut 6 bases from V and 0 bases from J, with 6 bases between.

This clonotype was detected ten times or more. The chain is built from TRBV3-1 and TRBJ2-1; no clear D. The V end was cut by 1 base, the J end by 4 bases, with 8 bases between. Germline assignment: CDR1 LGHDT and CDR2 YNNKEL (reference sequence). This CDR3 region has 14 residues. CDR3: CASSQGRTYNEQFF. CDR3 sequence (DNA): TGTGCCAGCAGCCAAGGCCGAACGTACAATGAGCAGTTCTTC.

The rearrangement joins TRBV5-1 to TRBJ2-6; 8 positions match TRBD1. The ends lost 0 bases at V and 0 bases at J; junction bases unmatched: 8. This CDR3 comprises 19 residues. Germline CDR1 and CDR2: SGHRS and YFSETQ. In DNA form, the CDR3 reads TGCGCCAGCAGCTTGGCCGGACAGGGAAGCTTCTCTGGGGCCAACGTCCTGACTTTC. As protein: CASSLAGQGSFSGANVLTF. Combining the CDR3 with reference TRBV5-1 and TRBJ2-6 gives the whole variable domain KAGVTQTPRYLIKTRGQQVTLSCSPISGHRSVSWYQQTPGQGLQFLFEYFSETQRNKGNFPGRFSGRQFSNSRSEMNVSTLELGDSALYLCASSLAGQGSFSGANVLTFGAGSRLTVL.

The rearrangement links TRBV28 to TRBJ2-7; either TRBD1 or TRBD2 may supply D (5 bases each). This CDR3 contains 14 residues. The germline V gene has CDR1 MDHEN and CDR2 SYDVKM. V dropped 6 bases and J dropped 0 bases, with 12 bases sitting between them. CDR3 sequence (DNA): TGTGCCAGCAGGACGACAGCGGTCTCCTACGAGCAGTACTTC. Its protein product is CASRTTAVSYEQYF. Full variable domain (missing parts from reference TRBV28 and TRBJ2-7): DVKVTQSSRYLVKRTGEKVFLECVQDMDHENMFWYRQDPGLGLRLIYFSYDVKMKEKGDIPEGYSVSREKKERFSLILESASTNQTSMYLCASRTTAVSYEQYFGPGTRLTVT.

The CDR3 DNA reads TGCAGTGCTAGAAAAATCGGCATCCCCAGAACAGATACGCAGTATTTT. Translation: CSARKIGIPRTDTQYF. The rearrangement uses TRBV20-1 and TRBJ2-3; D ambiguous. CDR3 size: 16 residues. Germline loops: CDR1 DFQATT, CDR2 SNEGSKA (reference sequence). Between the trimmed V and J ends, which lost 2 bases and 3 bases, there was a span of 18 bases.

This clonotype has just a few counts. The chain links TRBV27 to TRBJ2-3, with 9 bases aligning to TRBD1. Germline CDR1 reads MNHEY; CDR2 reads SMNVEV (reference sequence). After removal of 10 bases from V and 11 bases from J, the junction contained 13 bases not matched to a gene. The CDR3 consists of 13 residues. The CDR3 bases are TGTGCCACCCGGGACAGGGTAGACCGAATGCAGTATTTT. Protein product: CATRDRVDRMQYF.

This clonotype was seen ten or more times. The chain combines TRBV18 with TRBJ2-7; possibly TRBD1 or TRBD2 for D (5 bases each). V was shortened by 2 bases and J by 2 bases, with 13 bases between the two germline ends. Germline lookup yields CDR1 KGHSH and CDR2 LQKENI. The CDR3 loop spans 15 amino acids. The CDR3 DNA sequence: TGTGCCAGCTCACCAGGGGTGAGGGGCCCCTACGAGCAGTACTTC. It yields the protein CASSPGVRGPYEQYF.

This clonotype was seen ten or more times. The chain carries TRBV19 and TRBJ1-1, with no clear D. Germline CDR1 and CDR2: LNHDA and SQIVND (reference sequence). Trimming removed 3 bases at V and 1 base at J, with 3 bases between. This CDR3 contains 12 residues. In DNA form, the CDR3 reads TGTGCCAGTAGTATCAGGAACACTGAAGCTTTCTTT. Amino acid sequence: CASSIRNTEAFF. The full variable domain, with the rest looked up from reference TRBV19 and TRBJ1-1, is DGGITQSPKYLFRKEGQNVTLSCEQNLNHDAMYWYRQDPGQGLRLIYYSQIVNDFQKGDIAEGYSVSREKKESFPLTVTSAQKNPTAFYLCASSIRNTEAFFGQGTRLTVV.

This clonotype was seen at least ten times. The chain combines TRBV6-6 with TRBJ1-6, with D perhaps TRBD1 (6 bases). The CDR3 length is 15 residues. V was pared by 6 bases and J by 6 bases, with 15 bases between. Looked up from germline, CDR1 is MNHNY and CDR2 is SVGAGI (reference sequence). CDR3 nucleotide sequence: TGTGCCAGCAGCCCCCGGGGACACAGTAATTCACCCCTCCACTTT. It is translated as CASSPRGHSNSPLHF.